These 18 T cell receptor beta chains share one sample of origin, sequenced in a study of memory CD4+ T cells and cytomegalovirus serostatus. Assay: immunoSEQ multiplex PCR; the TCRdb copy retains only in-frame clones and omits some. This sample carries approximately 45,000 clones, 79% of them seen once, and the ten largest clones take roughly 1.1%. The sort gate was single viable CD3+CD4+CD8-CD45RO+ cells for memory CD4+ T cells. Sequencing was carried out using memory CD4+ T cells from blood. Every receptor here comes from an adult in good health and CMV-seronegative.

The chain uses TRBV5-4 and TRBJ2-3, with 7 bases lining up with TRBD2. This CDR3 has 15 residues. V trimming: 0 bases; J trimming: 1 base; junction bases outside the gene matches: 2. Germline V CDR1 and CDR2: SGHNT, YYREEE (reference sequence). For the CDR3, the DNA is TGTGCCAGCAGCTTGGCGGGAGGCGGCACAGATACGCAGTATTTT. It is translated as CASSLAGGGTDTQYF.

The chain has TRBV18 and TRBJ2-1, with D possibly matching TRBD2 (6 bases). From germline, CDR1 is KGHSH and CDR2 LQKENI. The V end was cut by 0 bases, the J end by 1 base, with 10 bases between. The CDR3 is made up of 16 amino acids. CDR3 sequence: CASSPPGRGSYNEQFF. For the CDR3, the DNA is TGTGCCAGCTCACCACCGGGGCGGGGTTCCTACAATGAGCAGTTCTTC.

V is TRBV4-2 and J is TRBJ1-1; 7 positions match TRBD1. The germline V gene has CDR1 LGHNA and CDR2 YNFKEQ. The CDR3 spans 16 residues. V dropped 3 bases and J dropped 5; count of bases not matched to a gene: 12. The CDR3 sequence: CASSQQRTGSRTEAFF. CDR3 coding DNA: TGTGCCAGCAGCCAGCAGAGGACAGGCTCGCGTACTGAAGCTTTCTTT.

The V gene is TRBV7-9, the J gene TRBJ1-1; D might be TRBD1 (5 bases). Germline CDR1 is SEHNR and CDR2 is FQNEAQ (reference sequence). Trimming pared 1 base from V and 0 bases from J, leaving 12 bases between. The CDR3 is made up of 16 amino acids. The CDR3 sequence is CASSLVGRGVNTEAFF. The CDR3 DNA is TGTGCCAGCAGCTTAGTAGGTCGGGGGGTGAACACTGAAGCTTTCTTT.

The rearrangement links TRBV5-1 to TRBJ1-2; TRBD1 aligns across 9 bases. Germline V gene sequence: CDR1 SGHRS, CDR2 YFSETQ. V trimming: 4 bases; J trimming: 2 bases; junction bases outside the gene matches: 3. The CDR3 consists of 14 residues. The DNA of the CDR3 is TGCGCCAGCAGCGGAGGACAGGGGAACTATGGCTACACCTTC. The encoded protein is CASSGGQGNYGYTF.

This chain uses TRBV10-1 with TRBJ2-1; TRBD2 might be the D (5 bases). This CDR3 region has 13 residues. Per germline, CDR1 WNHNN and CDR2 SYGVQD (reference sequence). V was cut by 5 bases and J by 7 bases, with 12 bases left in between. CDR3 coding DNA: TGCGCCAGCAGTAGCGGTTTAAGAAATGAGCAGTTCTTC. Amino acids: CASSSGLRNEQFF.

CDR3 sequence reads: CASSQDPAGGPETQYF. The CDR3 DNA follows: TGTGCCAGCAGCCAAGATCCAGCGGGAGGGCCCGAGACCCAGTACTTC. J is TRBJ2-5 and V is TRBV4-2, with 10 bases aligning to TRBD2. V trimming: 0 bases; J trimming: 5 bases; junction bases outside the gene matches: 6. Germline lookup yields CDR1 LGHNA and CDR2 YNFKEQ. The CDR3 is made up of 16 amino acids.

J is TRBJ2-1 and V is TRBV7-9, with a tentative D call TRBD2 (6 bases). The germline CDR1 and CDR2 sequences are SEHNR and FQNEAQ (reference sequence). V lost 5 bases and J 6 bases, leaving 14 bases between the germline ends. The CDR3 loop spans 14 amino acids. The CDR3 protein is CASSPLAGSNEQFF. As DNA, the CDR3 is TGTGCCAGCAGCCCCCTGGCGGGGTCCAATGAGCAGTTCTTC.

The chain couples TRBV21-1 to TRBJ2-1; TRBD2 is the table's D call, not checked against the DNA. TRBV21-1 has pseudogene status. CDR3 length: 17 residues. CDR3 nucleotides: TGTGCCAGCAGCAATGAGCCTAGCGGGAGGACCTACAATGAGCAGTTCTTC. It translates to CASSNEPSGRTYNEQFF.

The J gene is TRBJ1-2, the V gene TRBV5-6, with no clear D. Trimming pared 4 bases from V and 2 bases from J, leaving 18 bases between. The V gene's germline CDR1 is SGHDT and CDR2 YYEEEE. The CDR3 contains 16 residues. DNA for the CDR3: TGTGCCAGCAGCCTCTTCGGAACGAGGGAGAACTATGGCTACACCTTC. Protein sequence: CASSLFGTRENYGYTF.

The rearrangement links TRBV7-2 to TRBJ2-7, with no clear D. This CDR3 spans 16 amino acids. V was cut by 3 bases and J by 0 bases, with 15 bases left in between. Looked up from germline, CDR1 is SGHTA and CDR2 is FQGNSA. The CDR3 spells CASSFASARVSYEQYF. Here the CDR3 DNA reads TGTGCCAGCAGCTTTGCTTCAGCACGAGTCTCCTACGAGCAGTACTTC.

This chain joins TRBV5-1 and TRBJ1-1; the D is unclear. CDR3 length: 15 residues. The V end was cut by 4 bases, the J end by 4 bases, with 17 bases between. Germline lookup yields CDR1 SGHRS and CDR2 YFSETQ. The CDR3 DNA is TGCGCCAGCAGCGGGCGGACCACAGAGAGCACTGAAGCTTTCTTT. Its protein is CASSGRTTESTEAFF.

The chain couples TRBV7-9 to TRBJ2-4, with D perhaps matching TRBD1 (6 bases). Germline V gene data show CDR1 as SEHNR and CDR2 as FQNEAQ (reference sequence). Deletions cut 5 bases from V and 9 bases from J, with 26 bases between. The CDR3 has 17 residues. In DNA, the CDR3 is TGTGCCAGCAGCCCACCCCCTAGGACAGAGCCTTGGCCCATTCAGTACTTC. Translated: CASSPPPRTEPWPIQYF.

A note on this clone: Compared with germline, one end of the junction differs, possibly owing to a read error. Here the CDR3 reads CASSTDRDTEAFF. For the CDR3, the DNA is TGTGCCAGCAGTACGGACAGGGACACTGAAGCTTTCTTT. The chain employs TRBV10-3 and TRBJ1-1, with 8 bases aligning to TRBD1. Germline V gives CDR1 ENHRY, CDR2 SYGVKD. The CDR3 totals 13 residues.

The chain couples TRBV20-1 to TRBJ2-7; D not resolved. The CDR3 totals 11 residues. The V gene lost 6 bases and the J gene lost 2 bases, with 8 bases spanning the gap. From germline, CDR1 is DFQATT and CDR2 SNEGSKA (reference sequence). The CDR3 loop reads CSAETTYEQYF. The CDR3 nucleotides are TGCAGTGCAGAAACTACCTACGAGCAGTACTTC.

V is TRBV5-4 and J is TRBJ2-7, with D unresolved. Per the germline V gene, CDR1 is SGHNT and CDR2 is YYREEE (reference sequence). This CDR3 is built from 14 residues. V lost 4 bases to trimming and J lost 0 bases, with 11 bases between them. As DNA, the CDR3 is TGTGCCAGCAGCCGATTGGACGGCTCCTACGAGCAGTACTTC. Translated, it gives CASSRLDGSYEQYF.

The V call is TRBV7-2, the J call TRBJ1-2, with 8 bases identical to TRBD1. Germline CDR1 is SGHTA and CDR2 is FQGNSA. The trim removed 2 bases at V and 6 bases at J, leaving 8 bases unmatched. The CDR3 covers 15 residues. The CDR3 here is CASSLRTGLRDGYTF. For the CDR3, the DNA is TGTGCCAGCAGCTTACGGACAGGGCTTCGTGATGGCTACACCTTC.

This clone was detected only once. The V gene is TRBV28, the J gene TRBJ2-2; D perhaps matches TRBD2 (6 bases). From germline, CDR1 is MDHEN and CDR2 SYDVKM. V lost 6 bases to trimming and J lost 2 bases, with 13 bases between them. The CDR3 has 15 amino acids. This CDR3 reads CASSLGLFNTGELFF. CDR3 coding DNA: TGTGCCAGCAGCTTGGGACTCTTCAACACCGGGGAGCTGTTTTTT.